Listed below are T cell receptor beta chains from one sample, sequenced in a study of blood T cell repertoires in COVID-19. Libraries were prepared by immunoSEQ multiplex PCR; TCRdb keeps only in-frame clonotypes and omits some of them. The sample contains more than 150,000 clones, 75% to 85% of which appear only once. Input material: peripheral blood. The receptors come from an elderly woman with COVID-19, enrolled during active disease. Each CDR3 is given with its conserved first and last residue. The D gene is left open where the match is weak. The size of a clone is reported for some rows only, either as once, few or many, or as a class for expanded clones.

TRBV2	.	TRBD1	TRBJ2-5	CASSGDRGREETQYF	TGTGCCAGCAGTGGGGACAGGGGGAGGGAAGAGACCCAGTACTTC
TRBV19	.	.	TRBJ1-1	CASSGGEGAMNTEAFF	TGTGCCAGTAGCGGGGGAGAGGGAGCTATGAACACTGAAGCTTTCTTT
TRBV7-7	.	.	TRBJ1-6	CASGEGHAGSPLHF	TGTGCCAGCGGGGAGGGACATGCGGGGTCACCCCTCCACTTT
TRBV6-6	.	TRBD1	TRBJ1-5	CASGDRVSQNQPQHF	TGTGCCAGCGGAGACAGGGTGAGCCAAAATCAGCCCCAGCATTTT
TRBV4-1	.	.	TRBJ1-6	CASSQWAIGNSPLHF	TGCGCCAGCAGCCAGTGGGCTATCGGTAATTCACCCCTCCACTTT
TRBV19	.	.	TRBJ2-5	CATGRTQETQYF	TGTGCCACCGGGCGGACACAAGAGACCCAGTACTTC
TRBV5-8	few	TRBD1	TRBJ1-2	CASSFDRAGIYYGYTF	TGTGCCAGCAGCTTCGACAGGGCGGGTATCTACTATGGCTACACCTTC
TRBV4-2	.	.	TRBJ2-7	CASSHSTARYEQYF	TGTGCCAGCAGCCACTCGACAGCGCGCTACGAGCAGTACTTC
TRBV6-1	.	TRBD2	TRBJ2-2	CASSEGNTGTSGGIGNTGELFF	TGTGCCAGCAGTGAAGGGAACACCGGGACTAGCGGGGGGATCGGGAACACCGGGGAGCTGTTTTTT
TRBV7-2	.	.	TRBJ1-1	CASSPQGTTEAFF	TGTGCCAGCAGCCCCCAGGGTACCACTGAAGCTTTCTTT
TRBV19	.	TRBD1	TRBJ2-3	CASSIAGGPTDTQYF	TGTGCCAGTAGTATTGCAGGGGGCCCCACAGATACGCAGTATTTT
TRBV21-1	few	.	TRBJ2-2	CASSFPLGMTGEDTGELFF	TGTGCCAGCAGCTTCCCCCTAGGGATGACAGGGGAGGACACCGGGGAGCTGTTTTTT
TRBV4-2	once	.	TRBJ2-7	CASSPEWGDLSYEQYF	TGTGCCAGCAGCCCGGAGTGGGGGGACCTCTCCTACGAGCAGTACTTC
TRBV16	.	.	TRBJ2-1	CASSQSWESSYNEQFF	TGTGCCAGCAGCCAATCGTGGGAGAGCTCCTACAATGAGCAGTTCTTC
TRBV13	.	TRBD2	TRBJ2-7	CASSSTSGRAGEQYF	TGTGCCAGCAGCTCCACTAGCGGGAGGGCCGGAGAGCAGTACTTC
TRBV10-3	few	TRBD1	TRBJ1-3	CAINPSRQGAISGNTIYF	TGTGCCATCAACCCCAGTCGACAGGGGGCCATCTCTGGAAACACCATATATTTT
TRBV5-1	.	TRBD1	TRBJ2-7	CASSYGQAHEQYF	TGCGCCAGCAGCTACGGACAGGCCCACGAGCAGTACTTC
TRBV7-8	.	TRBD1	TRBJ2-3	CAGSSGPGTGDRDTQYF	TGTGCCGGCAGCTCCGGCCCCGGGACAGGAGATAGGGATACGCAGTATTTT
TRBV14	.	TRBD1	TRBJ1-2	CASSQNSGQGSGYTF	TGTGCCAGCAGCCAAAATTCGGGACAGGGAAGCGGCTACACCTTC
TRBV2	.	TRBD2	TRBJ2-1	CASSRLAGEYNEQFF	TGTGCCAGCAGCCGACTAGCGGGAGAATACAATGAGCAGTTCTTC
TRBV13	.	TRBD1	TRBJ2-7	CASSRGQGGYEQYF	TGTGCCAGCAGCCGGGGACAGGGGGGCTACGAGCAGTACTTC
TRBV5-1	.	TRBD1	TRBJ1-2	CASRRDSDYGYTF	TGCGCCAGCAGACGGGACAGCGACTATGGCTACACCTTC
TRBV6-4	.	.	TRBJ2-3	CASSDSLVTAAVSTDTQYF	TGTGCCAGCAGTGACTCGTTGGTTACAGCGGCAGTAAGCACAGATACGCAGTATTTT
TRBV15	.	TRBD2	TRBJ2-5	CATSGLAEQETQYF	TGTGCCACCAGCGGACTAGCGGAGCAAGAGACCCAGTACTTC
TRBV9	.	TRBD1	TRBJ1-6	CASSRDRANSPLHF	TGTGCCAGCAGTAGGGACAGGGCTAATTCACCCCTCCACTTT
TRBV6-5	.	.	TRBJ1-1	CASSYSGRVTATEAFF	TGTGCCAGCAGTTACTCAGGCAGGGTAACAGCCACTGAAGCTTTCTTT
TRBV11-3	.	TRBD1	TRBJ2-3	CASSYKPLDREAARDTQYF	TGTGCCAGCAGCTACAAACCCCTGGACAGGGAGGCCGCCCGTGATACGCAGTATTTT
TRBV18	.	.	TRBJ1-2	CASSPESDSYGYTF	TGTGCCAGCTCACCTGAGTCGGACAGCTATGGCTACACCTTC
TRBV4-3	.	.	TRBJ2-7	CASSQGPQGYEQYF	TGCGCCAGCAGCCAAGGTCCCCAGGGTTACGAGCAGTACTTC
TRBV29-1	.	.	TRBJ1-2	CSVEKLNYGYTF	TGCAGCGTTGAAAAGCTGAACTATGGCTACACCTTC
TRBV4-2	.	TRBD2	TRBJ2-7	CASSQELAGGYYEQYF	TGTGCCAGCAGCCAGGAACTAGCGGGAGGTTACTACGAGCAGTACTTC
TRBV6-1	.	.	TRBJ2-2	CASSEYRANTGELFF	TGTGCCAGCAGTGAATACAGGGCTAACACCGGGGAGCTGTTTTTT
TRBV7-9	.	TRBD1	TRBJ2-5	CASSPGTGYGTQYF	TGTGCCAGCAGCCCCGGGACAGGGTATGGGACCCAGTACTTC
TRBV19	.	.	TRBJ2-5	CASSIAARGETQYF	TGTGCCAGTAGTATAGCGGCCAGGGGAGAGACCCAGTACTTC
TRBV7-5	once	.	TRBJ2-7	CARSIRKADRDWVRYEQYF	TGTGCCAGAAGCATACGTAAGGCCGACAGGGATTGGGTACGGTACGAGCAGTACTTC
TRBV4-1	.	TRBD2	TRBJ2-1	CASSQDSSGSSYNEQFF	TGCGCCAGCAGCCAAGATTCTAGCGGCAGCTCCTACAATGAGCAGTTCTTC
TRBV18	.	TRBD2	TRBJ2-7	CASSPVEGLAYEQYF	TGTGCCAGCTCACCCGTCGAGGGACTAGCCTACGAGCAGTACTTC
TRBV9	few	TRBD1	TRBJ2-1	CASSTSTGYEQFF	TGTGCCAGCAGCACGTCGACAGGGTATGAGCAGTTCTTC
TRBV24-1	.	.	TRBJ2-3	CATSDHREAFSTDTQYF	TGTGCCACCAGTGACCATAGAGAGGCGTTTAGCACAGATACGCAGTATTTT
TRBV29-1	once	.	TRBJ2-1	CSVTRSAVQRSEQFF	TGCAGCGTCACTAGGAGTGCCGTTCAGCGGAGTGAGCAGTTCTTC
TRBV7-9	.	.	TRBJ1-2	CASSLYGGNGYTF	TGTGCCAGCAGCTTATACGGGGGTAACGGCTACACCTTC
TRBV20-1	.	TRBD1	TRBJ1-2	CSASVGTDNGYTF	TGCAGTGCTAGTGTCGGGACAGATAATGGCTACACCTTC
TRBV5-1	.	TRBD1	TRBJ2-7	CASSLDARGPYEQYF	TGCGCCAGCAGCTTGGACGCCAGGGGGCCCTACGAGCAGTACTTC
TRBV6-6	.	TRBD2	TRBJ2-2	CASSRTSGGPGTGELFF	TGTGCCAGCAGTCGAACTAGCGGGGGGCCCGGGACCGGGGAGCTGTTTTTT
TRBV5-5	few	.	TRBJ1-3	CASSYNDNSGNTIYF	TGTGCCAGCAGTTATAATGACAACTCTGGAAACACCATATATTTT
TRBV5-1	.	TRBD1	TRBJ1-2	CASSLDAGGFVDGYTF	TGCGCCAGCAGCTTGGATGCAGGGGGCTTTGTGGATGGCTACACCTTC
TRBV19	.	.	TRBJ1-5	CASSMSGSNQPQHF	TGTGCCAGTAGTATGTCAGGGAGCAATCAGCCCCAGCATTTT
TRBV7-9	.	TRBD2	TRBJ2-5	CASSSSGQETQYF	TGTGCCAGCAGCTCTAGCGGGCAAGAGACCCAGTACTTC
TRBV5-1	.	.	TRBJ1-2	CASSLVQGHYGYTF	TGCGCCAGCAGCTTGGTACAGGGCCACTATGGCTACACCTTC